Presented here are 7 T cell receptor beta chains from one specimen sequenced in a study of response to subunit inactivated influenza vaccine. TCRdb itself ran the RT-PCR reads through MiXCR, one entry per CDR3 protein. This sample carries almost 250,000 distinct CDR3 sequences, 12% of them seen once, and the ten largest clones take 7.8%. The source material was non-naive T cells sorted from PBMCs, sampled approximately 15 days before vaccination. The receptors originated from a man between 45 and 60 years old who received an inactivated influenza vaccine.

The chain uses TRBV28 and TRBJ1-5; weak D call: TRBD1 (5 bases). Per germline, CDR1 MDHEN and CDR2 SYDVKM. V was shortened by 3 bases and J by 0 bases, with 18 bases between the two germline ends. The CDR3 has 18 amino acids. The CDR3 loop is CASSFWRFGGTSNQPQHF. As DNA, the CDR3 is TGTGCCAGCAGTTTTTGGAGGTTTGGAGGGACTAGCAATCAGCCCCAGCATTTT. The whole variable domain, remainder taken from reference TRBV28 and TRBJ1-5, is DVKVTQSSRYLVKRTGEKVFLECVQDMDHENMFWYRQDPGLGLRLIYFSYDVKMKEKGDIPEGYSVSREKKERFSLILESASTNQTSMYLCASSFWRFGGTSNQPQHFGDGTRLSIL.

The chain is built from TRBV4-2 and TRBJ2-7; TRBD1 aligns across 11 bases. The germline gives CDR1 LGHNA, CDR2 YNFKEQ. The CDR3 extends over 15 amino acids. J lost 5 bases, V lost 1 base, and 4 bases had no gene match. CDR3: CASSQVGQGAHEQYF. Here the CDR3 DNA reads TGTGCCAGCAGCCAAGTAGGACAGGGGGCACACGAGCAGTACTTC.

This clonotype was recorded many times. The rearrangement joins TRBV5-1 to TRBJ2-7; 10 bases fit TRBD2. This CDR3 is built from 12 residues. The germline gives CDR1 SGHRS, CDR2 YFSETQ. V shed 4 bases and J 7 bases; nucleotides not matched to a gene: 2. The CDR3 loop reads CASSKTSGEQYF. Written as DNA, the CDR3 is TGCGCCAGCAGCAAGACTAGCGGGGAGCAGTACTTC. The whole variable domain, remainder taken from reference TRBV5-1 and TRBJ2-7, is KAGVTQTPRYLIKTRGQQVTLSCSPISGHRSVSWYQQTPGQGLQFLFEYFSETQRNKGNFPGRFSGRQFSNSRSEMNVSTLELGDSALYLCASSKTSGEQYFGPGTRLTVT.

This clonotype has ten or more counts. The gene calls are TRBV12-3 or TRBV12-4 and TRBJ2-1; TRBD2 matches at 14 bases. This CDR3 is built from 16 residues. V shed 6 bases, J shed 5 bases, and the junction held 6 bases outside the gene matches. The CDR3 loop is CASSPGLAGGNNEQFF. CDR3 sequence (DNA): TGTGCCAGCAGCCCCGGACTAGCGGGGGGTAACAATGAGCAGTTCTTC.

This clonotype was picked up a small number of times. The CDR3 nucleotides are TGTGCCAGCAGCCAGTCGGGCAATCAGCCCCAGCATTTT. The encoded protein is CASSQSGNQPQHF. J is TRBJ1-5 and V is TRBV7-2; D is ambiguous. The CDR3 loop spans 13 amino acids. Trimming removed 5 bases at V and 2 bases at J, with 7 bases between. CDR1 and CDR2 (germline): SGHTA, FQGNSA.

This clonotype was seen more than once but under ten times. CDR3 in DNA: TGCGCCAGCAGCTCCCGCAGGGGCGATCCTGGGCTGGAGACCCAGTACTTC. Protein product: CASSSRRGDPGLETQYF. This rearrangement joins TRBV5-1 to TRBJ2-5, with D possibly TRBD1 on 6 matching bases. V lost 3 bases to trimming and J lost 5 bases, with 23 bases between them. Per germline, CDR1 SGHRS and CDR2 YFSETQ. The CDR3 extends over 17 amino acids. Filled out from reference TRBV5-1 and TRBJ2-5, the complete variable domain reads KAGVTQTPRYLIKTRGQQVTLSCSPISGHRSVSWYQQTPGQGLQFLFEYFSETQRNKGNFPGRFSGRQFSNSRSEMNVSTLELGDSALYLCASSSRRGDPGLETQYFGPGTRLLVL.

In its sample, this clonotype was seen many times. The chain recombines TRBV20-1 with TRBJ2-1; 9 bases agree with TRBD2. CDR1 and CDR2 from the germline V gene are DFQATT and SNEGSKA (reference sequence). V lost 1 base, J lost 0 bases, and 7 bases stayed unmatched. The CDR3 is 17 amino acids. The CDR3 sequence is CSARGLLAGASYNEQFF. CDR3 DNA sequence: TGCAGTGCTAGAGGGTTGTTAGCGGGGGCCTCCTACAATGAGCAGTTCTTC.